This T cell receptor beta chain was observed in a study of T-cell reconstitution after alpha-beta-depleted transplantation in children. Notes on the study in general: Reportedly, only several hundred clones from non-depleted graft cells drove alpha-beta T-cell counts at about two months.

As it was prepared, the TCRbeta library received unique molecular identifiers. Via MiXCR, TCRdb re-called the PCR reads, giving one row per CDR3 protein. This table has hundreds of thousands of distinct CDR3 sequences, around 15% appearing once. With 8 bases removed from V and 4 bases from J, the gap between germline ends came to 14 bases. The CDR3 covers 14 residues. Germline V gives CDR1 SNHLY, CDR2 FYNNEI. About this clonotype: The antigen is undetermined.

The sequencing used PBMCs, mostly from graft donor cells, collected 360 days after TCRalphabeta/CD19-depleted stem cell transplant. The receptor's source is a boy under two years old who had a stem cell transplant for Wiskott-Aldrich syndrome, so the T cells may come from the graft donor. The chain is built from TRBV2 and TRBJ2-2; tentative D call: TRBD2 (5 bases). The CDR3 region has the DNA TGTGCCAGCTGTAAGGAGCGGAGCACCGGGGAGCTGTTTTTT. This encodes CASCKERSTGELFF.